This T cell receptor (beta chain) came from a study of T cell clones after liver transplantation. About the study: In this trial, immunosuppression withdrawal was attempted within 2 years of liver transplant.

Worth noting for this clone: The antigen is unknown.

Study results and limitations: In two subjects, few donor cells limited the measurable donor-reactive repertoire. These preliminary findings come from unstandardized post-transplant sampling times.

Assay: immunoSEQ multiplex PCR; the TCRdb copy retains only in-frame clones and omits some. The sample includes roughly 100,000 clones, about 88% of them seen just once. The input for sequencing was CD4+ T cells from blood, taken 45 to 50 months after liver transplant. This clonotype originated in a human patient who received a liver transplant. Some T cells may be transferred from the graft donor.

CDR3 sequence (DNA): TGTGCCAGTAGTAGAGCCGCCGCAACTAATGAAAAACTGTTTTTT. This gives the protein CASSRAAATNEKLFF. The chain couples TRBV19 to TRBJ1-4, with D hard to call. The CDR3 sequence is 15 residues long. Germline V gene lookup returns CDR1 LNHDA and CDR2 SQIVND (reference sequence). The V end was cut by 4 bases, the J end by 0 bases, with 9 bases between.